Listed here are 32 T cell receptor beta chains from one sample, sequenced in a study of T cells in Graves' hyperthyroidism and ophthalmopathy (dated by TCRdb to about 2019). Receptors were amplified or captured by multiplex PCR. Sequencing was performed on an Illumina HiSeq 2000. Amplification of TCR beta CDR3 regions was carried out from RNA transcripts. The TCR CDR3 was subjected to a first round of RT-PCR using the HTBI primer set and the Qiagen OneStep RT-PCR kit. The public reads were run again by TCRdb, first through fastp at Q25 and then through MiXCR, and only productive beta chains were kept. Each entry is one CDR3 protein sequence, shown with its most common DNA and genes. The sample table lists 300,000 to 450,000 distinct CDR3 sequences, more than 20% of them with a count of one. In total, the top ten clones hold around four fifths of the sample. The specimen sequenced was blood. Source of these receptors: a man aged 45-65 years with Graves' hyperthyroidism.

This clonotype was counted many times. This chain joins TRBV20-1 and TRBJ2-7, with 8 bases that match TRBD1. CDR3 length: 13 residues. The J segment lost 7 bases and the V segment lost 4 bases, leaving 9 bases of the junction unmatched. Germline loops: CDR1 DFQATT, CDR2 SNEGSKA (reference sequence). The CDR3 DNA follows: TGCAGTGCTACGACAGGGGATGTCGGGGAGCAGTACTTC. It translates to CSATTGDVGEQYF.

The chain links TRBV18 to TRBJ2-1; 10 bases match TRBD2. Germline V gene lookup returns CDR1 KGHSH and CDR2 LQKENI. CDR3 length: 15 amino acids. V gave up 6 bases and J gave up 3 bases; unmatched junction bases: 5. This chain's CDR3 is CASSPTSGDYNEQFF. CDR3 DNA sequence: TGTGCCAGCTCTCCTACTAGCGGGGACTACAATGAGCAGTTCTTC.

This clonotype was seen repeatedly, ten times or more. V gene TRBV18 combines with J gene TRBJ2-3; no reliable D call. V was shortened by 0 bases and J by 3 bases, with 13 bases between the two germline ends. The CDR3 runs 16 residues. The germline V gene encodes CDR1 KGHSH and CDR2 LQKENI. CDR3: CASSPPSWSGTDTQYF. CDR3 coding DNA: TGTGCCAGCTCACCACCAAGTTGGTCGGGTACAGATACGCAGTATTTT.

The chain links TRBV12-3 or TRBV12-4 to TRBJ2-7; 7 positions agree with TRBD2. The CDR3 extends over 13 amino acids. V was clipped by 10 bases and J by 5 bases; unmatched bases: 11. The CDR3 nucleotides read TGTGCCACTTCGTTGGGGGGGTCCGACGAGCAGTACTTC. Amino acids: CATSLGGSDEQYF.

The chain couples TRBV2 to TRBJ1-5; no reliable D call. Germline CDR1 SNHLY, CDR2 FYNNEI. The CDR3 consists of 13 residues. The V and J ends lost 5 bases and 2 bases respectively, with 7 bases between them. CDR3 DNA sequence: TGTGCCAGCAGTCCCAGCCGCAATCAGCCCCAGCATTTT. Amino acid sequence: CASSPSRNQPQHF.

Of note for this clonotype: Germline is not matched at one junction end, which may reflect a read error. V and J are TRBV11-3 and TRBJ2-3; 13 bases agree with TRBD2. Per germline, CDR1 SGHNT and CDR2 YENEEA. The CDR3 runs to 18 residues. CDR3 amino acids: CASSQERTSGRVSDTQYF. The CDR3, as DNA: TGCGCCAGCAGCCAAGAGCGGACTAGCGGGAGAGTTTCAGATACGCAGTATTTT.

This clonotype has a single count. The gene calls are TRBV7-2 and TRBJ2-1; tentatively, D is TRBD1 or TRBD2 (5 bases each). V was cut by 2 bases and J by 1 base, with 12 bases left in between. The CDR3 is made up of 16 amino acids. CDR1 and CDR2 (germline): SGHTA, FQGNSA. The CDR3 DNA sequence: TGTGCCAGCAGCTTAAAAGGGGAGAGTTCCTACAATGAGCAGTTCTTC. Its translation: CASSLKGESSYNEQFF.

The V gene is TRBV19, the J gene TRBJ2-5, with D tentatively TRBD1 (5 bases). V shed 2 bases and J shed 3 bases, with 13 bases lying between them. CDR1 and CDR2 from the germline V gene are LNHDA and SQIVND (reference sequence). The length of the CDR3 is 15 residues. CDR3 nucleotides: TGTGCCAGTAGTATAATGGGGCAAGGAGAAGAGACCCAGTACTTC. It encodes CASSIMGQGEETQYF. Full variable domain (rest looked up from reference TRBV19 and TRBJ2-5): DGGITQSPKYLFRKEGQNVTLSCEQNLNHDAMYWYRQDPGQGLRLIYYSQIVNDFQKGDIAEGYSVSREKKESFPLTVTSAQKNPTAFYLCASSIMGQGEETQYFGPGTRLLVL.

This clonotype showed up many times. In DNA, the CDR3 is TGTGCCAGCAGGCTGGGGGACACTGAAGCTTTCTTT. It encodes CASRLGDTEAFF. The chain has TRBV27 and TRBJ1-1; D is perhaps TRBD1 (5 bases). Germline CDR1 MNHEY, CDR2 SMNVEV (reference sequence). The CDR3 totals 12 residues. Trimming removed 6 bases at V and 3 bases at J, with 8 bases between.

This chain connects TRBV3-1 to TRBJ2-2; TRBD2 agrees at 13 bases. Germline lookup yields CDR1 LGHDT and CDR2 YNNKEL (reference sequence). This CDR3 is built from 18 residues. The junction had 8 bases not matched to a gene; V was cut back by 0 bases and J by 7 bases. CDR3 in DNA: TGTGCCAGCAGCCAAGATCGGACTAGCGGGAGATTCCGCGGGGAGCTGTTTTTT. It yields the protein CASSQDRTSGRFRGELFF. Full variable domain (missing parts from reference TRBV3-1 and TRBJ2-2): DTAVSQTPKYLVTQMGNDKSIKCEQNLGHDTMYWYKQDSKKFLKIMFSYNNKELIINETVPNRFSPKSPDKAHLNLHINSLELGDSAVYFCASSQDRTSGRFRGELFFGEGSRLTVL.

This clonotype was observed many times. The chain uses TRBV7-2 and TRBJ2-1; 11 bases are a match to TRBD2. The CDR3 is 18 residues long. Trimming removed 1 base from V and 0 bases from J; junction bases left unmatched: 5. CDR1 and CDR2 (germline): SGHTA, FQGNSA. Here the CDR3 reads CASSLELAGASSYNEQFF. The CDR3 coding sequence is TGTGCCAGCAGCTTAGAACTAGCGGGAGCGAGCTCCTACAATGAGCAGTTCTTC.

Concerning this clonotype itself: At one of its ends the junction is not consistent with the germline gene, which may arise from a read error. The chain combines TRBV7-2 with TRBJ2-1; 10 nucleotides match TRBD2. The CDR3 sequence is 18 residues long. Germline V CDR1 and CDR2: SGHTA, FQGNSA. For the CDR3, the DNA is TGTGCCAGCAGCTTATTTTTTGGGGGGACTAGCGTCTACAATAAGCAGTTCTTC. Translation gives CASSLFFGGTSVYNKQFF.

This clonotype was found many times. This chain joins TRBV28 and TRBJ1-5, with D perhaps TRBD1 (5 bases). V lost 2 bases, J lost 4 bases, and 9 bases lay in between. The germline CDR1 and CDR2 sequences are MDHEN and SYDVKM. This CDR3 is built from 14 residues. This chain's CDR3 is CASSLTGPNQPQHF. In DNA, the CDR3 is TGTGCCAGCAGTTTAACAGGCCCTAATCAGCCCCAGCATTTT.

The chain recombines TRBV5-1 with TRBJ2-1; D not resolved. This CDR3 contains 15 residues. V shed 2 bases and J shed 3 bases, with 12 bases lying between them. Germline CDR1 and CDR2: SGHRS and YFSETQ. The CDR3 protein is CASSFLDTGYNEQFF. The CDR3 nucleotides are TGCGCCAGCAGCTTTCTTGATACGGGCTACAATGAGCAGTTCTTC.

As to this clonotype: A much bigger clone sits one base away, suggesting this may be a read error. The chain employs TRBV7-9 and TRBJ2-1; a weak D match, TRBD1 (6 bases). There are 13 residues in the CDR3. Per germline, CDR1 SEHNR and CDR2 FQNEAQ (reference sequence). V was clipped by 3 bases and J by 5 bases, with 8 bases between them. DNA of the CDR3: TGTGCCAGCAGCTTCGGACAGAACAATGAGCAGTTCTTC. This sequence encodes CASSFGQNNEQFF.

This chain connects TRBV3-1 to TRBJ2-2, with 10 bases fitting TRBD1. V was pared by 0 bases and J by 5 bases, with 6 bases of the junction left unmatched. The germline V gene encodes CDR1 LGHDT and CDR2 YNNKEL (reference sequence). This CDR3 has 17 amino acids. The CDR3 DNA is TGTGCCAGCAGCCAAGATACCTGGACAGGGGGTACCGGGGAGCTGTTTTTT. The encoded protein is CASSQDTWTGGTGELFF. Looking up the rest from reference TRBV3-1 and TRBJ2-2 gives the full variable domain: DTAVSQTPKYLVTQMGNDKSIKCEQNLGHDTMYWYKQDSKKFLKIMFSYNNKELIINETVPNRFSPKSPDKAHLNLHINSLELGDSAVYFCASSQDTWTGGTGELFFGEGSRLTVL.

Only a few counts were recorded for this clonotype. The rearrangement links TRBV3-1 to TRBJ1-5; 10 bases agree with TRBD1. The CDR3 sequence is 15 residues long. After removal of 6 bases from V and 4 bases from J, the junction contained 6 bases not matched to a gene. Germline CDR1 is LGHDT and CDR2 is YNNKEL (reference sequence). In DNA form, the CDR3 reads TGTGCCAGCAGAGAAAAGGGACAGGGGAATCAGCCCCAGCATTTT. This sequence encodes CASREKGQGNQPQHF. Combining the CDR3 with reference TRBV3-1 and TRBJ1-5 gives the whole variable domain DTAVSQTPKYLVTQMGNDKSIKCEQNLGHDTMYWYKQDSKKFLKIMFSYNNKELIINETVPNRFSPKSPDKAHLNLHINSLELGDSAVYFCASREKGQGNQPQHFGDGTRLSIL.

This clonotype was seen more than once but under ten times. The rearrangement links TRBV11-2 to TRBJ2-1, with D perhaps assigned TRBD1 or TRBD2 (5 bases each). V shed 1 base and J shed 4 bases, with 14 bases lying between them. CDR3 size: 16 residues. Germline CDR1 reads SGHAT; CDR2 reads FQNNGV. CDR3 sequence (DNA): TGTGCCAGCAGCTTAGTTGTCGGGGCCGCTTACAATGAGCAGTTCTTC. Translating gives CASSLVVGAAYNEQFF.

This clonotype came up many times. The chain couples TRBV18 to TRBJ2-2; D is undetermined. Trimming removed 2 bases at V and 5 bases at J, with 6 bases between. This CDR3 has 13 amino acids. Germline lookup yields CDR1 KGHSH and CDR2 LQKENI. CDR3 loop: CASSPGRTGELFF. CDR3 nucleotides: TGTGCCAGCTCACCAGGGCGGACCGGGGAGCTGTTTTTT. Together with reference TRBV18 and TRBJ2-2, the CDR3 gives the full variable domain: NAGVMQNPRHLVRRRGQEARLRCSPMKGHSHVYWYRQLPEEGLKFMVYLQKENIIDESGMPKERFSAEFPKEGPSILRIQQVVRGDSAAYFCASSPGRTGELFFGEGSRLTVL.

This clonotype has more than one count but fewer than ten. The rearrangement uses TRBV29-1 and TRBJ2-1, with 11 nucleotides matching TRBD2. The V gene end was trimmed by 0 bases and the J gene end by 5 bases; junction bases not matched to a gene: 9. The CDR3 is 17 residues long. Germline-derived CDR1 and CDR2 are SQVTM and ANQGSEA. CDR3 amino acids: CSVEDRVAGGPDNEQFF. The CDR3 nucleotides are TGCAGCGTTGAAGATCGGGTAGCGGGAGGGCCCGACAATGAGCAGTTCTTC.

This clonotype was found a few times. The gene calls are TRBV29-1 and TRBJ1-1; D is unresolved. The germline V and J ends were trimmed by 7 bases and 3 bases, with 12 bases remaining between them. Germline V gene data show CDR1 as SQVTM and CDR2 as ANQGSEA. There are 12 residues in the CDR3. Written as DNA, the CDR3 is TGCAGCGCAGACATGGATTACACTGAAGCTTTCTTT. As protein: CSADMDYTEAFF.

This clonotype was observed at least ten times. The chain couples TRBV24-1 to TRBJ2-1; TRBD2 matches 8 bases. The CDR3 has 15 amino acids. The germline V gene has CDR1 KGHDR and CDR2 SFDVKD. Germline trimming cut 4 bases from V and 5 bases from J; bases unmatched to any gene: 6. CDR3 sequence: CATSDAGTRDNEQFF. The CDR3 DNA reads TGTGCCACCAGTGACGCCGGGACTAGAGACAATGAGCAGTTCTTC.

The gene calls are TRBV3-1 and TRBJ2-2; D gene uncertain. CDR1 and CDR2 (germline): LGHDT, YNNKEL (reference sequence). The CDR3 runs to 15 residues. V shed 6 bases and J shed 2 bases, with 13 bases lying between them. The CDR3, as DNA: TGTGCCAGCAGTCCCGACCTATTTAACACCGGGGAGCTGTTTTTT. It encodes CASSPDLFNTGELFF.

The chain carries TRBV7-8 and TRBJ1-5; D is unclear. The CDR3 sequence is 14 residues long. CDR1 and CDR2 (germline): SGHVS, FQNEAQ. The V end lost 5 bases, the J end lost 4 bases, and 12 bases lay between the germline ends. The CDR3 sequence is CASSPGLKNQPQHF. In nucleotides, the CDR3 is TGTGCCAGCAGCCCGGGGTTAAAAAATCAGCCCCAGCATTTT.

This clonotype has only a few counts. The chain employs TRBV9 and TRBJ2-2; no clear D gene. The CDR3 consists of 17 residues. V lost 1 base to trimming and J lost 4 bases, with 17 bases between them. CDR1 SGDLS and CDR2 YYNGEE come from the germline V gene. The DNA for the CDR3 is TGTGCCAGCAGCGTAAGGCGGTCACCCTTGGGCACCGGGGAGCTGTTTTTT. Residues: CASSVRRSPLGTGELFF.

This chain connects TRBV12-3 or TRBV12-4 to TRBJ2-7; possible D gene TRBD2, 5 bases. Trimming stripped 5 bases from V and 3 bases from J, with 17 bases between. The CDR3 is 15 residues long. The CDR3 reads CASSAYKDYFYEQYF. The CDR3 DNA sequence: TGTGCCAGCAGTGCATACAAAGACTACTTCTACGAGCAGTACTTC.

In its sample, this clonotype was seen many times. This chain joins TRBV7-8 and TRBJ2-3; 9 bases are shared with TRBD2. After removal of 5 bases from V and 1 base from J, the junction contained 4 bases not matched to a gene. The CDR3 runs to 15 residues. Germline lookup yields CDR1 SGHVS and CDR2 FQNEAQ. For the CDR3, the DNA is TGTGCCAGCAGCGCTAGCGGGATTGGCACAGATACGCAGTATTTT. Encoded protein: CASSASGIGTDTQYF.

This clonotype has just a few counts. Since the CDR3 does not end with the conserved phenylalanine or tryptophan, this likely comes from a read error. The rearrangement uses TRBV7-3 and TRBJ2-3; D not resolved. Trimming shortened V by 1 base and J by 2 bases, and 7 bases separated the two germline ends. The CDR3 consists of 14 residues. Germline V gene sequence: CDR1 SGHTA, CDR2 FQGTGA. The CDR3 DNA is TGTGCCAGCAGCTTAAGCGGATACACAGATACGCAGTATCTT. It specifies CASSLSGYTDTQYL.

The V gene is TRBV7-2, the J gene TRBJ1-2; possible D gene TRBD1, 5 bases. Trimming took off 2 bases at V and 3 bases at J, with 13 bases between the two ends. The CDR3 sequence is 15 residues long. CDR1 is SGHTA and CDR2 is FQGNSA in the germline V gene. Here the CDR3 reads CASSLLVTADYGYTF. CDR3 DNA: TGTGCCAGCAGCTTACTGGTGACAGCAGACTATGGCTACACCTTC.

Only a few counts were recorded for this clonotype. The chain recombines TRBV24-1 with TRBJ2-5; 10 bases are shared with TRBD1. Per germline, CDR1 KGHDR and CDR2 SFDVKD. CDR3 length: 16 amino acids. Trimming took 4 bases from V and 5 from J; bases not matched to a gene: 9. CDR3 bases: TGTGCCACCAGTGAACTTGACAGGGGGCGCGGGGAGACCCAGTACTTC. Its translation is CATSELDRGRGETQYF.

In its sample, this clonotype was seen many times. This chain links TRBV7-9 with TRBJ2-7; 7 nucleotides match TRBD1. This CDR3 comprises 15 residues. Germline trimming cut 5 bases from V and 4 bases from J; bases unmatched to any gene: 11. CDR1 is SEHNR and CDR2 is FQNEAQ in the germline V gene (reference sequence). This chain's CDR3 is CASSPGQWNQYEQYF. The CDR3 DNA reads TGTGCCAGCAGCCCGGGACAGTGGAACCAGTACGAGCAGTACTTC.

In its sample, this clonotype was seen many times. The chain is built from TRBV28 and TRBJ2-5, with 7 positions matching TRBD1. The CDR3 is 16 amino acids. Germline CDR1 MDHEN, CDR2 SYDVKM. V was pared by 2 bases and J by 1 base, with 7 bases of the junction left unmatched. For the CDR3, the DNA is TGTGCCAGCAGTTTAAACTTGGGACAGACCCAAGAGACCCAGTACTTC. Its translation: CASSLNLGQTQETQYF.